These T cell receptor beta chains were read from a single sample in a study of cytomegalovirus exposure and HLA in healthy donors. Clones were sequenced by immunoSEQ multiplex PCR, and TCRdb holds only the in-frame ones, with some missing. The data contain 95,000 to 100,000 clones, about 85% of them singletons. The sample was PBMCs. Receptors originate from a man younger than 40 in good health and CMV-seronegative. CDR3s include the opening cysteine and the closing phenylalanine or tryptophan. A D gene is named only where the DNA matches it firmly. Expanded clones get a size class; other rows say once, few or many, or leave the size out.

d_gene: -
v_gene: TRBV6-4
abundance: -
j_gene: TRBJ1-2
len: 18
CDR3aa: CASSDSERRTDSNYGYTF
CDR3nt: TGTGCCAGCAGTGACTCGGAGAGACGGACAGATTCTAACTATGGCTACACCTTC

d_gene: -
v_gene: TRBV5-6
abundance: -
j_gene: TRBJ2-3
len: 11
CDR3aa: CASTSGFAEYF
CDR3nt: TGTGCCAGCACCAGTGGTTTTGCGGAGTATTTT

d_gene: TRBD1
v_gene: TRBV25-1
abundance: few
j_gene: TRBJ2-1
len: 17
CDR3aa: CASSEEGQGPADNEQFF
CDR3nt: TGTGCCAGCAGTGAAGAAGGACAGGGTCCGGCAGACAATGAGCAGTTCTTC

d_gene: -
v_gene: TRBV2
abundance: -
j_gene: TRBJ1-2
len: 14
CDR3aa: CASSEGAGRYGYTF
CDR3nt: TGTGCCAGCAGTGAAGGGGCAGGGAGGTATGGCTACACCTTC

d_gene: TRBD1
v_gene: TRBV27
abundance: -
j_gene: TRBJ2-1
len: 14
CDR3aa: CASSSGQPHNEQFF
CDR3nt: TGTGCCAGCAGTTCGGGACAGCCACACAATGAGCAGTTCTTC

d_gene: -
v_gene: TRBV27
abundance: -
j_gene: TRBJ1-5
len: 15
CDR3aa: CASSLSVEGNQPQHF
CDR3nt: TGTGCCAGCAGTTTATCGGTGGAGGGCAATCAGCCCCAGCATTTT

d_gene: TRBD2
v_gene: TRBV7-2
abundance: few
j_gene: TRBJ2-7
len: 16
CDR3aa: CASSLITSGRADEQYF
CDR3nt: TGTGCCAGCAGCTTAATAACAAGCGGGAGGGCAGACGAGCAGTACTTC

d_gene: -
v_gene: TRBV5-1
abundance: -
j_gene: TRBJ1-4
len: 15
CDR3aa: CASSLNRAANEKLFF
CDR3nt: TGCGCCAGCAGCTTGAACAGGGCAGCTAATGAAAAACTGTTTTTT

d_gene: -
v_gene: TRBV11-2
abundance: -
j_gene: TRBJ2-7
len: 14
CDR3aa: CASNEGGSSYEQYF
CDR3nt: TGTGCCAGCAACGAGGGCGGCAGCTCCTACGAGCAGTACTTC

d_gene: -
v_gene: TRBV29-1
abundance: -
j_gene: TRBJ2-7
len: 14
CDR3aa: CSVGPRQSSYEQYF
CDR3nt: TGCAGCGTGGGCCCCCGACAGAGCTCCTACGAGCAGTACTTC

d_gene: -
v_gene: TRBV30
abundance: -
j_gene: TRBJ1-2
len: 14
CDR3aa: CAWSGTVTNYGYTF
CDR3nt: TGTGCCTGGAGTGGGACAGTAACTAACTATGGCTACACCTTC

d_gene: -
v_gene: TRBV13
abundance: -
j_gene: TRBJ1-1
len: 14
CDR3aa: CASSLGGLSTEAFF
CDR3nt: TGTGCCAGCAGCTTAGGGGGACTCAGCACTGAAGCTTTCTTT

d_gene: TRBD1
v_gene: TRBV6-5
abundance: once
j_gene: TRBJ1-4
len: 15
CDR3aa: CASSRGGQGGEKLFF
CDR3nt: TGTGCCAGCAGTCGAGGGGGACAGGGCGGTGAAAAACTGTTTTTT

d_gene: -
v_gene: TRBV4-3
abundance: once
j_gene: TRBJ2-7
len: 17
CDR3aa: CASSQEGVGDNSYEQYF
CDR3nt: TGCGCCAGCAGCCAAGAAGGGGTTGGTGACAACTCCTACGAGCAGTACTTC

d_gene: TRBD1
v_gene: TRBV6-1
abundance: -
j_gene: TRBJ1-5
len: 15
CDR3aa: CASRADRVVNQPQHF
CDR3nt: TGTGCCAGCAGGGCGGACAGGGTTGTCAATCAGCCCCAGCATTTT

d_gene: TRBD1
v_gene: TRBV5-1
abundance: -
j_gene: TRBJ1-1
len: 15
CDR3aa: CASSRGGGGNTEAFF
CDR3nt: TGCGCCAGCAGCCGAGGGGGCGGAGGGAACACTGAAGCTTTCTTT

d_gene: -
v_gene: TRBV2
abundance: few
j_gene: TRBJ2-3
len: 13
CDR3aa: CASSGQFTDTQYF
CDR3nt: TGTGCCAGCAGTGGACAGTTCACAGATACGCAGTATTTT

d_gene: TRBD1
v_gene: TRBV11-2
abundance: once
j_gene: TRBJ1-1
len: 14
CDR3aa: CASSLRQGNTEAFF
CDR3nt: TGTGCCAGCAGCTTGAGACAGGGGAACACTGAAGCTTTCTTT

d_gene: -
v_gene: TRBV5-1
abundance: -
j_gene: TRBJ2-2
len: 15
CDR3aa: CASSFAGGPTGELFF
CDR3nt: TGCGCCAGCAGCTTCGCCGGGGGACCCACCGGGGAGCTGTTTTTT

d_gene: TRBD2
v_gene: TRBV18
abundance: once
j_gene: TRBJ2-7
len: 17
CDR3aa: CASSSGTSGRLSYEQYF
CDR3nt: TGTGCCAGCTCCTCCGGGACTAGCGGGAGATTGTCCTACGAGCAGTACTTC

d_gene: -
v_gene: TRBV27
abundance: -
j_gene: TRBJ1-4
len: 13
CDR3aa: CASKRQLNEKLFF
CDR3nt: TGTGCCAGCAAGCGACAGCTTAATGAAAAACTGTTTTTT

d_gene: TRBD2
v_gene: TRBV4-3
abundance: once
j_gene: TRBJ2-3
len: 15
CDR3aa: CASSQDFLGGYTQYF
CDR3nt: TGCGCCAGCAGCCAAGATTTTTTGGGGGGGTATACGCAGTATTTT

d_gene: TRBD1
v_gene: TRBV10-3
abundance: once
j_gene: TRBJ1-6
len: 15
CDR3aa: CAISESDRGNSPLHF
CDR3nt: TGTGCCATCAGTGAGAGTGACAGGGGTAATTCACCCCTCCACTTT

d_gene: TRBD1
v_gene: TRBV7-2
abundance: -
j_gene: TRBJ1-2
len: 15
CDR3aa: CASSFDPGQGYGYTF
CDR3nt: TGTGCCAGCAGCTTCGACCCGGGACAGGGTTACGGCTACACCTTC

d_gene: -
v_gene: TRBV6-6
abundance: -
j_gene: TRBJ2-5
len: 14
CDR3aa: CASSSLVSGETQYF
CDR3nt: TGTGCCAGCAGTTCCCTGGTCAGCGGGGAGACCCAGTACTTC

d_gene: TRBD1
v_gene: TRBV29-1
abundance: -
j_gene: TRBJ1-1
len: 12
CDR3aa: CSATGQAGEAFF
CDR3nt: TGCAGCGCGACGGGACAGGCCGGTGAAGCTTTCTTT

d_gene: -
v_gene: TRBV27
abundance: -
j_gene: TRBJ2-7
len: 14
CDR3aa: CASSLEGRGYEQYF
CDR3nt: TGTGCCAGCAGTTTAGAGGGCAGGGGTTACGAGCAGTACTTC

d_gene: TRBD1
v_gene: TRBV5-1
abundance: -
j_gene: TRBJ2-7
len: 14
CDR3aa: CASSYEDRADEQYF
CDR3nt: TGCGCCAGCAGCTACGAAGACAGGGCTGACGAGCAGTACTTC

d_gene: TRBD2
v_gene: TRBV2
abundance: -
j_gene: TRBJ2-7
len: 16
CDR3aa: CASSYGLAGVSYEQYF
CDR3nt: TGTGCCAGCAGTTATGGACTAGCGGGCGTCTCCTACGAGCAGTACTTC

d_gene: -
v_gene: TRBV21-1
abundance: -
j_gene: TRBJ2-1
len: 14
CDR3aa: CASSKEAGSGEQFF
CDR3nt: TGTGCCAGCAGCAAAGAGGCGGGTAGCGGTGAGCAGTTCTTC

d_gene: TRBD1
v_gene: TRBV7-8
abundance: -
j_gene: TRBJ1-2
len: 17
CDR3aa: CASSFLQGAPVPDGYTF
CDR3nt: TGTGCCAGCAGCTTTTTACAGGGGGCCCCCGTACCTGATGGCTACACCTTC

d_gene: TRBD2
v_gene: TRBV4-1
abundance: -
j_gene: TRBJ2-5
len: 17
CDR3aa: CASSPRLAGEIQETQYF
CDR3nt: TGCGCCAGCAGCCCCCGACTAGCGGGGGAAATCCAAGAGACCCAGTACTTC

d_gene: TRBD1
v_gene: TRBV28
abundance: -
j_gene: TRBJ1-2
len: 12
CDR3aa: CASRDRADGYTF
CDR3nt: TGTGCCAGCAGAGACAGGGCCGATGGCTACACCTTC

d_gene: TRBD1
v_gene: TRBV27
abundance: -
j_gene: TRBJ1-5
len: 15
CDR3aa: CASSSGGGGYQPQHF
CDR3nt: TGTGCCAGCAGCTCAGGGGGCGGTGGCTATCAGCCCCAGCATTTT

d_gene: TRBD1
v_gene: TRBV7-2
abundance: once
j_gene: TRBJ2-7
len: 15
CDR3aa: CASSPYRGSSYEQYF
CDR3nt: TGTGCCAGCAGTCCTTACAGGGGCTCCTCCTACGAGCAGTACTTC

d_gene: -
v_gene: TRBV18
abundance: -
j_gene: TRBJ2-3
len: 16
CDR3aa: CASSPGRETSTDTQYF
CDR3nt: TGTGCCAGCTCACCTGGGCGGGAAACTAGCACAGATACGCAGTATTTT

d_gene: TRBD1
v_gene: TRBV2
abundance: once
j_gene: TRBJ2-7
len: 15
CDR3aa: CASRRDRISSYEQYF
CDR3nt: TGTGCCAGCAGACGGGACAGGATTAGCTCCTACGAGCAGTACTTC

d_gene: TRBD2
v_gene: TRBV6-4
abundance: -
j_gene: TRBJ2-5
len: 15
CDR3aa: CASSETSGGQETQYF
CDR3nt: TGTGCCAGCAGTGAGACTAGCGGGGGCCAAGAGACCCAGTACTTC

d_gene: -
v_gene: TRBV13
abundance: few
j_gene: TRBJ1-2
len: 14
CDR3aa: CASSSTGVDYGYTF
CDR3nt: TGTGCCAGCAGCTCCACGGGGGTAGACTATGGCTACACCTTC

d_gene: TRBD2
v_gene: TRBV27
abundance: -
j_gene: TRBJ2-1
len: 18
CDR3aa: CASSFKRPSGSWYNEQFF
CDR3nt: TGTGCCAGCAGTTTTAAGCGGCCTAGCGGGAGTTGGTACAATGAGCAGTTCTTC

d_gene: -
v_gene: TRBV7-9
abundance: -
j_gene: TRBJ1-6
len: 15
CDR3aa: CASSLGSSYNSPLHF
CDR3nt: TGTGCCAGCAGCTTAGGCAGCTCCTATAATTCACCCCTCCACTTT

d_gene: TRBD2
v_gene: TRBV5-1
abundance: -
j_gene: TRBJ2-3
len: 16
CDR3aa: CASSLSTSGDTDTQYF
CDR3nt: TGCGCCAGCAGCTTATCGACTAGCGGGGATACAGATACGCAGTATTTT

d_gene: TRBD1
v_gene: TRBV30
abundance: -
j_gene: TRBJ1-2
len: 13
CDR3aa: CAWIPRTGEGYTF
CDR3nt: TGTGCCTGGATTCCTCGAACAGGGGAGGGCTACACCTTC

d_gene: TRBD1
v_gene: TRBV5-4
abundance: -
j_gene: TRBJ1-4
len: 15
CDR3aa: CASGATGTGAEKLFF
CDR3nt: TGTGCCAGCGGAGCAACGGGGACAGGGGCTGAAAAACTGTTTTTT

d_gene: -
v_gene: TRBV7-6
abundance: few
j_gene: TRBJ2-6
len: 16
CDR3aa: CASSRDFLSGANVLTF
CDR3nt: TGTGCCAGCAGCCGGGATTTCCTCTCTGGGGCCAACGTCCTGACTTTC

d_gene: -
v_gene: TRBV19
abundance: -
j_gene: TRBJ2-1
len: 13
CDR3aa: CASSVKRAGEQFF
CDR3nt: TGTGCCAGTAGTGTCAAGAGGGCGGGTGAGCAGTTCTTC

d_gene: -
v_gene: TRBV2
abundance: -
j_gene: TRBJ1-4
len: 12
CDR3aa: CASSEAGEKLFF
CDR3nt: TGTGCCAGCAGTGAGGCCGGGGAAAAACTGTTTTTT

d_gene: TRBD1
v_gene: TRBV5-6
abundance: -
j_gene: TRBJ1-1
len: 13
CDR3aa: CASSLYRGTEAFF
CDR3nt: TGTGCCAGCAGCTTGTACAGGGGGACTGAAGCTTTCTTT

d_gene: TRBD2
v_gene: TRBV9
abundance: -
j_gene: TRBJ2-3
len: 14
CDR3aa: CASSVWGGADTQYF
CDR3nt: TGTGCCAGCAGCGTGTGGGGGGGGGCAGATACGCAGTATTTT

d_gene: -
v_gene: TRBV11-2
abundance: -
j_gene: TRBJ2-7
len: 13
CDR3aa: CASSLHSNYEQYF
CDR3nt: TGTGCCAGCAGCTTACACTCGAACTACGAGCAGTACTTC

d_gene: -
v_gene: TRBV6-7
abundance: few
j_gene: TRBJ2-1
len: 13
CDR3aa: CASRDSSYNEQFF
CDR3nt: TGTGCCAGCAGGGACAGCTCCTACAATGAGCAGTTCTTC